Each of the 25 T cell receptor beta chains below was sequenced from the same sample in a study of T cells after yellow fever vaccination. TCRdb re-called the 5' RACE reads through MiXCR, storing one row per CDR3 protein. The table lists about 210,000 distinct CDR3 sequences, approximately 3% of them singletons. The input for sequencing was CD4+ T cells sorted from PBMCs, taken 10 days after the yellow fever booster vaccination. Source of these receptors: a man between 18 and 29 years old who received the YFV17D yellow fever vaccine.

This clonotype was seen at least ten times. The rearrangement uses TRBV4-3 and TRBJ2-5; possible D gene TRBD1, 5 bases. The CDR3 covers 14 residues. Per the germline V gene, CDR1 is LGHNA and CDR2 is YSLEER. Trimming cost V 0 bases and J 4 bases, with 9 bases left between them. CDR3: CASSQDSRVETQYF. CDR3 DNA: TGCGCCAGCAGCCAAGACAGCAGGGTAGAGACCCAGTACTTC.

The table lists this clonotype with many counts. The chain joins TRBV5-1 to TRBJ2-1; 9 nucleotides line up with TRBD1. Per germline, CDR1 SGHRS and CDR2 YFSETQ. The J segment lost 7 bases and the V segment lost 2 bases, leaving 1 base of the junction unmatched. CDR3 length: 13 residues. For the CDR3, the DNA is TGCGCCAGCAGCTTACAGGGGGCGAATGAGCAGTTCTTC. Its translation is CASSLQGANEQFF.

This clonotype appeared a few times. The chain employs TRBV7-2 and TRBJ2-2; D gene ambiguous. The CDR3 length is 14 residues. Trimming shortened V by 0 bases and J by 7 bases, and 9 bases separated the two germline ends. Germline V gene sequence: CDR1 SGHTA, CDR2 FQGNSA. The chain's CDR3 is CASSLAGRVGELFF. DNA for the CDR3: TGTGCCAGCAGCTTAGCTGGAAGAGTCGGGGAGCTGTTTTTT. Supplemented by reference TRBV7-2 and TRBJ2-2, the full variable domain reads GAGVSQSPSNKVTEKGKDVELRCDPISGHTALYWYRQSLGQGLEFLIYFQGNSAPDKSGLPSDRFSAERTGGSVSTLTIQRTQQEDSAVYLCASSLAGRVGELFFGEGSRLTVL.

This clonotype was detected many times. The chain employs TRBV3-1 and TRBJ1-1; no definite D call. Germline lookup yields CDR1 LGHDT and CDR2 YNNKEL (reference sequence). CDR3 length: 13 residues. The V and J ends lost 4 bases and 1 base respectively, with 7 bases between them. CDR3 in amino acids: CASSPTQNTEAFF. The CDR3 nucleotides read TGTGCCAGCAGCCCGACACAGAACACTGAAGCTTTCTTT.

The table lists this clonotype with a few counts. The V gene is TRBV11-2, the J gene TRBJ2-7; possibly TRBD1 for D (5 bases). Germline assignment: CDR1 SGHAT and CDR2 FQNNGV. With 2 bases removed from V and 5 bases from J, the gap between germline ends came to 10 bases. CDR3 length: 13 amino acids. This CDR3 is CASSLLQGNEQYF. The CDR3 bases are TGTGCCAGCAGCTTATTGCAGGGCAACGAGCAGTACTTC.

This sequence joins TRBV6-5 and TRBJ2-3; D gene unclear. There are 17 residues in the CDR3. Trimming pared 0 bases from V and 3 bases from J, leaving 16 bases between. Germline V gene lookup returns CDR1 MNHEY and CDR2 SVGAGI. The CDR3 here is CASSYSTDKGGTDTQYF. The CDR3 nucleotides read TGTGCCAGCAGTTACTCGACCGACAAGGGTGGAACAGATACGCAGTATTTT.

The chain employs TRBV5-6 and TRBJ2-1; TRBD2 matches 15 bases. Trimming cost V 4 bases and J 9 bases; bases outside gene matches: 5. CDR1 SGHDT and CDR2 YYEEEE come from the germline V gene. The CDR3 totals 15 residues. CDR3 in DNA: TGTGCCAGCAGCGCCGGGACTAGCGGGGGGACTGAGCAGTTCTTC. It is translated as CASSAGTSGGTEQFF.

This clonotype showed up just a few times. This chain connects TRBV5-4 to TRBJ2-5; a weak D match, TRBD2 (5 bases). The germline gives CDR1 SGHNT, CDR2 YYREEE (reference sequence). The V gene lost 1 base and the J gene lost 5 bases, with 9 bases spanning the gap. CDR3 length equals 13 residues. This CDR3 reads CASSLKAAETQYF. The CDR3 region has the DNA TGTGCCAGCAGCTTGAAAGCGGCGGAGACCCAGTACTTC. Together with reference TRBV5-4 and TRBJ2-5, the CDR3 gives the full variable domain: ETGVTQSPTHLIKTRGQQVTLRCSSQSGHNTVSWYQQALGQGPQFIFQYYREEENGRGNFPPRFSGLQFPNYSSELNVNALELDDSALYLCASSLKAAETQYFGPGTRLLVL.

This clonotype was picked up a small number of times. V usage is TRBV4-1 and J usage is TRBJ2-5, with D unclear. V was cut by 4 bases and J by 2 bases, with 11 bases left in between. The CDR3 consists of 14 residues. Germline V gene data show CDR1 as MGHRA and CDR2 as YSYEKL. The CDR3: CASSPATSQETQYF. Written as DNA, the CDR3 is TGCGCCAGCAGCCCGGCTACCTCACAAGAGACCCAGTACTTC.

CDR3 sequence: CSALWTGVGTQYF. The CDR3 nucleotides read TGCAGTGCTCTATGGACAGGGGTGGGGACGCAGTATTTT. The J gene is TRBJ2-3, the V gene TRBV20-1, with 9 bases lining up with TRBD1. CDR1 is DFQATT and CDR2 is SNEGSKA in the germline V gene (reference sequence). The CDR3 runs to 13 residues. V lost 5 bases and J lost 9; bases outside the gene matches: 9.

The chain has TRBV28 and TRBJ1-1; D is possibly TRBD1 (5 bases). Germline V CDR1 and CDR2: MDHEN, SYDVKM. CDR3 length: 11 amino acids. The V gene lost 6 bases and the J gene lost 8 bases, with 10 bases spanning the gap. CDR3 region: CASRRGDEAFF. Written as DNA, the CDR3 is TGTGCCAGCAGACGGGGGGACGAAGCTTTCTTT.

There are many counts of this clonotype. The chain carries TRBV20-1 and TRBJ2-1, with 8 bases fitting TRBD2. Germline V gene data show CDR1 as DFQATT and CDR2 as SNEGSKA (reference sequence). The trim removed 1 base at V and 5 bases at J, leaving 22 bases unmatched. The CDR3 is made up of 20 amino acids. CDR3 nucleotides: TGCAGTGCTAGAGTGCCCGACCGGCGGGGGGTATGGGGGTACGACAATGAGCAGTTCTTC. Translation gives CSARVPDRRGVWGYDNEQFF.

This clonotype was seen ten or more times. The gene calls are TRBV20-1 and TRBJ2-1, with D possibly matching TRBD1 (6 bases). CDR3 length equals 13 residues. V was clipped by 4 bases and J by 10 bases, with 17 bases between them. Germline V gene data show CDR1 as DFQATT and CDR2 as SNEGSKA (reference sequence). The CDR3 region has the DNA TGCAGTGCTATTTTATCAGGGGTCGGGGAGCAGTTCTTC. It is translated as CSAILSGVGEQFF.

The genes are TRBV7-7 and TRBJ1-2, with 7 positions matching TRBD1. V gave up 4 bases and J gave up 4 bases; unmatched junction bases: 15. CDR3 size: 17 residues. Germline CDR1 and CDR2: SSHAT and FNYEAQ (reference sequence). CDR3 loop: CASSSQGGDRTFYGYTF. Written as DNA, the CDR3 is TGTGCCAGCAGCTCCCAGGGGGGGGATCGGACCTTCTATGGCTACACCTTC.

This clonotype was seen at least ten times. The chain couples TRBV5-5 to TRBJ2-5, with a weak D call TRBD1 (5 bases). V was trimmed by 1 base and J by 2 bases, leaving 9 bases between them. The germline CDR1 and CDR2 sequences are SGHKS and YYEKEE (reference sequence). This CDR3 is built from 14 residues. CDR3 protein: CASSLMGLQETQYF. The CDR3 DNA reads as TGTGCCAGCAGCTTGATGGGGCTGCAAGAGACCCAGTACTTC.

This clonotype was counted a few times. This chain connects TRBV12-3 or TRBV12-4 to TRBJ2-7; a possible D gene is TRBD1 (6 bases). This CDR3 region has 14 residues. V lost 8 bases, J lost 2 bases, and 16 bases lay in between. The CDR3 reads CASGITGPTYEQYF. In nucleotides, the CDR3 is TGTGCCAGCGGAATTACAGGGCCGACCTACGAGCAGTACTTC.

This clonotype turned up a few times. The chain recombines TRBV5-1 with TRBJ2-3; 9 nucleotides line up with TRBD2. Trimming cost V 0 bases and J 2 bases; bases outside gene matches: 7. Germline CDR1 reads SGHRS; CDR2 reads YFSETQ. This CDR3 is 17 amino acids long. The DNA of the CDR3 is TGCGCCAGCAGCTTGGTGTCTAGCGGGGAGGCCACAGATACGCAGTATTTT. Its protein is CASSLVSSGEATDTQYF.

The chain carries TRBV5-1 and TRBJ2-7; no definite D call. This CDR3 region has 15 residues. The germline gives CDR1 SGHRS, CDR2 YFSETQ. Trimming took off 0 bases at V and 7 bases at J, with 17 bases between the two ends. The CDR3 nucleotides read TGCGCCAGCAGCTTGGATGGGAAAAGCTACGTGGAGCAGTACTTC. It translates to CASSLDGKSYVEQYF.

This clonotype was counted between two and nine times. The CDR3 here is CASSHTNYGYTF. The DNA for the CDR3 is TGTGCCAGCAGCCACACTAACTATGGCTACACCTTC. The chain links TRBV7-9 to TRBJ1-2; D unresolved. This CDR3 has 12 amino acids. Germline values: CDR1 SEHNR, CDR2 FQNEAQ (reference sequence). Between the trimmed V and J ends, which lost 5 bases and 0 bases, there was a span of 4 bases.

The sample holds many counts of this clonotype. The rearrangement links TRBV6-5 to TRBJ2-5, with D perhaps TRBD1 (7 bases). The V and J ends lost 6 bases and 5 bases respectively, with 13 bases between them. The CDR3 totals 13 residues. Germline values: CDR1 MNHEY, CDR2 SVGAGI. The chain's CDR3 is CASRPGGRETQYF. The CDR3 DNA is TGTGCCAGCAGGCCAGGGGGGCGTGAGACCCAGTACTTC.

This clonotype was seen a handful of times. At one of its ends the junction is not consistent with the germline gene, which may arise from a read error. V is TRBV7-7 and J is TRBJ2-1; D call uncertain. The CDR3 is 14 amino acids. Germline values: CDR1 SSHAT, CDR2 FNYEAQ (reference sequence). As DNA, the CDR3 is TGTGCTAGCAGCCCCGCCGGGCCCCTCGGGGAGCAGTTCTTC. Encoded protein: CASSPAGPLGEQFF.

In this sample, this clonotype turned up a few times. The chain links TRBV4-3 to TRBJ2-5, with 7 bases lining up with TRBD1. The CDR3 has 15 amino acids. Per germline, CDR1 LGHNA and CDR2 YSLEER. The V segment lost 1 base and the J segment 5 bases; nucleotides outside the gene matches: 7. CDR3: CASSQVTGLAETQYF. For the CDR3, the DNA is TGCGCCAGCAGCCAAGTGACAGGGCTGGCCGAGACCCAGTACTTC.

V and J are TRBV20-1 and TRBJ2-7; maybe TRBD1 (5 bases). Looked up from germline, CDR1 is DFQATT and CDR2 is SNEGSKA (reference sequence). Between the trimmed V and J ends, which lost 1 base and 2 bases, there was a span of 12 bases. The CDR3 has 14 amino acids. The CDR3 reads CSARGAGNTYEQYF. CDR3 bases: TGCAGTGCTAGAGGTGCAGGGAACACCTACGAGCAGTACTTC.

Many counts were recorded for this clonotype. The chain links TRBV7-2 to TRBJ2-3; D gene ambiguous. The germline V gene encodes CDR1 SGHTA and CDR2 FQGNSA. The CDR3 extends over 15 amino acids. The germline V and J ends were trimmed by 2 bases and 2 bases, with 11 bases remaining between them. DNA of the CDR3: TGTGCCAGCAGCTTACCCCCTCACTCCACAGATACGCAGTATTTT. Translated, it gives CASSLPPHSTDTQYF.

This clonotype was observed a single time. V usage is TRBV20-1 and J usage is TRBJ1-2; a weak D match, TRBD1 (5 bases). V lost 2 bases and J lost 0, with 16 bases in between. Looked up from germline, CDR1 is DFQATT and CDR2 is SNEGSKA (reference sequence). The CDR3 consists of 16 residues. DNA for the CDR3: TGCAGTGCTAGAATAGGGGCCCTCCAGGCTAACTATGGCTACACCTTC. Protein product: CSARIGALQANYGYTF.